Sequencing of this TCR beta chain was carried out in a study of T cell repertoires in cytomegalovirus infection. Looking at the study overall: Matching HLA type, along with CMV infection, was indicated by public TCR beta signatures. Study-level findings and limits: Identification of carriers of CMV plus the relevant HLA was achieved through cumulative public TCR beta family frequency. HLA-C-restricted, CMV-specific TCR beta clonotypes were dominant ex vivo.

TCRdb reprocessed the reads with MiXCR, giving one entry per CDR3 protein. The top ten clones hold around 8.1% of a sample with around 280,000 distinct CDR3 sequences, about 13% of them seen once. With regard to this clonotype: Its antigen is as yet unknown.

The germline V gene encodes CDR1 MDHEN and CDR2 SYDVKM. V lost 3 bases to trimming and J lost 0 bases; unmatched junction nucleotides: 4. This CDR3 is 16 amino acids long. This rearrangement joins TRBV28 to TRBJ1-4, with 7 bases identical to TRBD1. This receptor was identified in a human donor in good health (CMV status not recorded). Some clones in this sample may be carry-over from other donors' samples. Sample: PBMCs. CDR3 nucleotides: TGTGCCAGCAGTTTGTTTACAGGGGCAACTAATGAAAAACTGTTTTTT. Protein: CASSLFTGATNEKLFF.